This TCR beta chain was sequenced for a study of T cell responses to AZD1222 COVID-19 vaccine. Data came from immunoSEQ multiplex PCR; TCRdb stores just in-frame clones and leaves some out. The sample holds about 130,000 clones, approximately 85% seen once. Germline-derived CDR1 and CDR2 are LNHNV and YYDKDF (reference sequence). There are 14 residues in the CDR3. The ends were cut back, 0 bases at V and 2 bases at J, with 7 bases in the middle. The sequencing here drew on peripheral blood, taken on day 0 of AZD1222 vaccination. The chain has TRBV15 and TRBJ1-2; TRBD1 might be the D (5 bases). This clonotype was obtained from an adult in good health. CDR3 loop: CATSRDRGNYGYTF. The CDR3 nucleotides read TGTGCCACCAGCAGAGATAGGGGAAACTATGGCTACACCTTC.